This passage covers 13 T cell receptor beta chains from one sample sequenced in a study of early T cells in non-severe SARS-CoV-2 infection. TCRdb itself ran the 5' RACE reads through MiXCR, one entry per CDR3 protein. The sample has tens of thousands of distinct CDR3 sequences, approximately 6% seen once. Material for sequencing was whole blood. All receptors come from an adult who was a healthcare worker with PCR-confirmed SARS-CoV-2 infection or an uninfected control (not recorded which).

The V and J genes are TRBV5-1 and TRBJ2-2; tentative D call: TRBD1 (5 bases). CDR3 length: 16 residues. V was pared by 1 base and J by 0 bases, with 10 bases between. Germline CDR1 is SGHRS and CDR2 is YFSETQ. The CDR3 sequence is CASSLITTANTGELFF. CDR3 DNA sequence: TGCGCCAGCAGCTTGATAACGACAGCGAACACCGGGGAGCTGTTTTTT.

This clonotype occurred many times. The chain recombines TRBV29-1 with TRBJ1-2; weak D call: TRBD1 (5 bases). Between the trimmed V and J ends, which lost 4 bases and 8 bases, there was a span of 11 bases. This CDR3 region has 11 residues. CDR1 SQVTM and CDR2 ANQGSEA come from the germline V gene. CDR3 sequence (DNA): TGCAGCGTTGCAGGGATGAGCGGCTACACCTTC. It codes for CSVAGMSGYTF.

At least ten counts were recorded for this clonotype. This rearrangement joins TRBV4-3 to TRBJ2-1; tentatively, D is TRBD1 (6 bases). Germline values: CDR1 LGHNA, CDR2 YSLEER. The CDR3 length is 16 residues. Trimming removed 0 bases at V and 0 bases at J, with 9 bases between. This CDR3 reads CASSQDEGDSYNEQFF. As DNA, the CDR3 is TGCGCCAGCAGCCAAGATGAGGGGGACTCCTACAATGAGCAGTTCTTC.

This rearrangement joins TRBV10-3 to TRBJ2-1; D call uncertain. In germline, CDR1 is ENHRY, CDR2 SYGVKD. CDR3 size: 13 residues. Trimming cost V 4 bases and J 3 bases, with 7 bases left between them. CDR3 coding DNA: TGTGCCATCAGTGGGCAAATCTACAATGAGCAGTTCTTC. Residues: CAISGQIYNEQFF.

The V gene is TRBV5-6, the J gene TRBJ1-2; weak D call: TRBD1 (5 bases). The CDR3 sequence is 13 residues long. Trimming removed 2 bases from V and 7 bases from J, with 12 bases in between. Germline V gives CDR1 SGHDT, CDR2 YYEEEE. CDR3 sequence reads: CASSFLGASGYTF. CDR3 DNA: TGTGCCAGCAGCTTTCTCGGGGCAAGTGGCTACACCTTC.

The table lists this clonotype with many counts. The V and J genes are TRBV7-6 and TRBJ2-2; tentative D call: TRBD2 (6 bases). The CDR3 contains 16 residues. In germline, CDR1 is SGHVS, CDR2 FNYEAQ. V was clipped by 1 base and J by 5 bases, with 14 bases between them. This CDR3 reads CASSLVAGRQTGELFF. In DNA form, the CDR3 reads TGTGCCAGCAGCTTAGTGGCGGGAAGACAGACCGGGGAGCTGTTTTTT.

This clonotype occurred a few times. V is TRBV28 and J is TRBJ1-3; D is ambiguous. Germline V lookup: CDR1 MDHEN, CDR2 SYDVKM. V was pared by 7 bases and J by 0 bases, with 19 bases between. The CDR3 spans 17 residues. The CDR3 DNA sequence: TGTGCCAGCAACACACCCGCCGGGAGTATCTCTGGAAACACCATATATTTT. Translated, it gives CASNTPAGSISGNTIYF.

There are many counts of this clonotype. The chain recombines TRBV18 with TRBJ1-1, with D maybe TRBD1 (6 bases). The CDR3 is 15 residues long. V lost 0 bases to trimming and J lost 3 bases, with 11 bases between them. In germline, CDR1 is KGHSH, CDR2 LQKENI. The CDR3: CASSPPNREDTEAFF. The CDR3 nucleotides read TGTGCCAGCTCACCACCGAACAGGGAGGACACTGAAGCTTTCTTT.

This clonotype was seen repeatedly, ten times or more. The rearrangement uses TRBV20-1 and TRBJ2-7; D may be TRBD1 or TRBD2 (6 bases each). The CDR3 sequence is 13 residues long. Germline CDR1 and CDR2: DFQATT and SNEGSKA (reference sequence). Between the trimmed V and J ends, which lost 3 bases and 3 bases, there was a span of 12 bases. The CDR3 sequence: CSARTGGVYEQYF. The DNA of the CDR3 is TGCAGTGCTAGGACAGGAGGGGTCTACGAGCAGTACTTC.

Only a few counts were recorded for this clonotype. The V and J genes are TRBV4-3 and TRBJ2-1; tentatively, D is TRBD1 (5 bases). V lost 5 bases, J lost 2 bases, and 7 bases lay in between. The CDR3 covers 13 residues. Germline CDR1 is LGHNA and CDR2 is YSLEER. The CDR3 DNA reads TGCGCCAGCAGCAGACAGACCTACAATGAGCAGTTCTTC. The encoded protein is CASSRQTYNEQFF.

This clonotype showed up many times. This chain connects TRBV30 to TRBJ2-7; the D call may be TRBD1 or TRBD2 (5 bases each). Looked up from germline, CDR1 is GTSNPN and CDR2 is SVGIG (reference sequence). V was cut by 3 bases and J by 9 bases, with 12 bases left in between. This CDR3 has 11 residues. CDR3 loop: CAWRLGGRQYF. Written as DNA, the CDR3 is TGTGCCTGGAGACTTGGGGGAAGGCAGTACTTC.

This clonotype was counted a few times. The DNA of the CDR3 is TGTGCCAGCGGGGGACAGGCTCTGGATACGCAGTATTTT. It specifies CASGGQALDTQYF. The J gene is TRBJ2-3, the V gene TRBV5-6; 8 nucleotides align to TRBD1. CDR3 length: 13 residues. V shed 7 bases and J 6 bases; nucleotides not matched to a gene: 7. Germline V gene lookup returns CDR1 SGHDT and CDR2 YYEEEE.

The chain recombines TRBV7-9 with TRBJ2-5; no firm D call. V was shortened by 1 base and J by 3 bases, with 12 bases between the two germline ends. Germline V lookup: CDR1 SEHNR, CDR2 FQNEAQ (reference sequence). The CDR3 totals 15 residues. The CDR3: CASSLDPPAKETQYF. CDR3 coding DNA: TGTGCCAGCAGCTTAGATCCCCCCGCGAAAGAGACCCAGTACTTC.